The present TCR beta chain was sequenced within a study of CD8+ T cells in alopecia areata. Germline loops: CDR1 ENHRY, CDR2 SYGVKD. The CDR3 loop spans 15 amino acids. The V end was cut by 0 bases, the J end by 0 bases, with 8 bases between. As for treatment: oral pan-JAK inhibitor, 5-10 mg twice daily. In regard to this clone: Its specificity is unknown.

Extraction of RNA preceded its reverse transcription into cDNA, which served as the sequencing template. TCRdb's copy holds only in-frame clones and misses some; the assay was immunoSEQ multiplex PCR. Found here are 90,000 to 130,000 clones, about 60% of them singletons; the top ten hold 9% to 15%. Points from the study as a whole: The study found that many expanded lesional clones persisted in scalp and blood during tofacitinib.

V gene TRBV10-3 combines with J gene TRBJ2-5; no firm D call. The sequencing used CD8+ T cells sorted from blood, collected at week 24, from a patient treated with tofacitinib. The TCR was taken from a human donor with alopecia areata. Here the CDR3 reads CAISESLGNQETQYF. The CDR3 nucleotides are TGTGCCATCAGTGAGTCGTTAGGGAACCAAGAGACCCAGTACTTC.